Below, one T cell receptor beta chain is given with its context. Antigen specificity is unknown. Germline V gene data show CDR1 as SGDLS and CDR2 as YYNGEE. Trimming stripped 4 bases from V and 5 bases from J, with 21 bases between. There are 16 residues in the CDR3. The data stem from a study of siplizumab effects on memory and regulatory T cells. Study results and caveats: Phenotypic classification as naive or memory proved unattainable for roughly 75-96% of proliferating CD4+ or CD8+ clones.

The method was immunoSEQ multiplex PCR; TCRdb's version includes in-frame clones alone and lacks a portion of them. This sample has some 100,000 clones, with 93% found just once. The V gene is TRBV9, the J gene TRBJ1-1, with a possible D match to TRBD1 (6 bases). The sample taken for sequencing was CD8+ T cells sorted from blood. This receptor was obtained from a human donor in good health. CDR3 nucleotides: TGTGCCAGCAGCCCCCAGGGAGGGGGGCGCCGAACTGAAGCTTTCTTT. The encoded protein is CASSPQGGGRRTEAFF.